This is a list of T cell receptor beta chains from one sample in a study of blood T cell repertoires in COVID-19. The method was immunoSEQ multiplex PCR; TCRdb's version includes in-frame clones alone and lacks a portion of them. Of about 45,000 clones detected, around 82% appear once; the ten largest clones hold about 31%. The sequencing sample was made of peripheral blood. Receptors were obtained from a woman aged 80 or over with acute or convalescent COVID-19. Each CDR3 is given with its conserved first and last residue. The D gene is left open where the match is weak. Some rows have no size entry. The others give once, few or many, or a class for an expanded clone.

v_call,cdr3_length,clone_size,d_call,j_call,cdr3_nt,cdr3_aa
TRBV27,12,.,.,TRBJ1-1,TGTGCCAGCAGTTTATCGGGCGGGTTAGCTTTCTTT,CASSLSGGLAFF
TRBV6-1,15,.,TRBD2,TRBJ2-1,TGTGCCAGCAGTGAAGTATCTGGGAGGGCTAATGAGCAGTTCTTC,CASSEVSGRANEQFF
TRBV5-4,14,.,TRBD1,TRBJ1-2,TGTGCCAGCAGCCTACAGGGGATGGACTATGGCTACACCTTC,CASSLQGMDYGYTF
TRBV5-1,18,.,.,TRBJ2-7,TGCGCCAGCAGCTTGCGGGAAAGGACGTCCTTAAAATCCTACGAGCAGTACTTC,CASSLRERTSLKSYEQYF
TRBV18,16,.,.,TRBJ2-3,TGTGCCAGCTCATCCTCGGTACGGTTGCGGTCGGATACGCAGTATTTT,CASSSSVRLRSDTQYF
TRBV30,12,.,TRBD2,TRBJ2-1,TGTGCCCTCCCCATGAGTGGGAGGGCCCTGTTCTTC,CALPMSGRALFF
TRBV30,15,.,TRBD1,TRBJ1-2,TGTGCCTGGAGTGCGCCGGACAGGGGGCACCGGGGCTACACCTTC,CAWSAPDRGHRGYTF
TRBV28,15,.,.,TRBJ2-6,TGTGCCAGCAGTTTTTTGGCCTCTGGGGCCAACGTCCTGACTTTC,CASSFLASGANVLTF
TRBV7-2,14,.,.,TRBJ2-3,TGTGCCAGCAGCCCTTGGACTGGCACAGATACGCAGTATTTT,CASSPWTGTDTQYF
TRBV5-4,15,.,TRBD1,TRBJ2-3,TGTGCCAGCAGCATCGGGACAGGCCTGACAGATACGCAGTATTTT,CASSIGTGLTDTQYF
TRBV5-4,12,.,.,TRBJ2-3,TGTGCCAGCAGCGGGTCCGGGGATACGCAGTATTTT,CASSGSGDTQYF
TRBV27,13,.,TRBD1,TRBJ2-1,TGTGCCACATCGGGACAGGGTGAGAATGAGCAGTTCTTC,CATSGQGENEQFF
TRBV27,13,.,TRBD2,TRBJ2-1,TGTGCCACCAAGGTGGCGGGAGGGGATGAGCAGTTCTTC,CATKVAGGDEQFF
TRBV7-8,15,few,TRBD2,TRBJ2-1,TGTGCCAGCAGCGCGGAGATGACTAGCGGACGAGAGCAGTTCTTC,CASSAEMTSGREQFF
TRBV18,14,.,TRBD1,TRBJ1-2,TGTGCCAGCTCACCGACAGGGATATCATATGGCTACACCTTC,CASSPTGISYGYTF
TRBV18,14,few,.,TRBJ1-1,TGTGCCAGCTCACCACAATCGGTGAACACTGAAGCTTTCTTT,CASSPQSVNTEAFF
TRBV6-1,13,.,.,TRBJ2-3,TGTGCCAGCAGTGAAGCCTTCACAGATACGCAGTATTTT,CASSEAFTDTQYF
TRBV5-8,14,.,.,TRBJ2-5,TGTGCCAGCAGCTTGGCCGCAGGGGAAGAGACCCAGTACTTC,CASSLAAGEETQYF
TRBV2,15,.,TRBD1,TRBJ1-2,TGTGCCAGCAGTAAGCAGGGGGGATTGGGCTATGGCTACACCTTC,CASSKQGGLGYGYTF
TRBV7-2,14,once,.,TRBJ1-2,TGTGCCAGCAGCTTACAAGTGGTTGCGAATGGCTACACCTTC,CASSLQVVANGYTF
TRBV6-5,12,.,.,TRBJ2-7,TGTGCCAGTGCGAGACAGACTTACGAGCAGTACTTC,CASARQTYEQYF
TRBV30,14,.,.,TRBJ1-5,TGTGCCTGGAGTACAGGGTCGAGCAATCAGCCCCAGCATTTT,CAWSTGSSNQPQHF
TRBV6-4,14,once,TRBD1,TRBJ2-3,TGTGCCAGCAGCTACGGACAGGGCTCAGATACGCAGTATTTT,CASSYGQGSDTQYF
TRBV28,16,.,TRBD1,TRBJ2-3,TGTGCCAGCAGTGTCCCCGGGACAGGGGATTCAGATACGCAGTATTTT,CASSVPGTGDSDTQYF
TRBV19,11,.,.,TRBJ1-3,TGTGCCACCGCGCGGGGGTACACCATATATTTT,CATARGYTIYF
TRBV19,15,.,.,TRBJ2-1,TGTGCCAGTAGTCTGGGTGTGGGGACTGTAAATGAGCAGTTCTTC,CASSLGVGTVNEQFF
TRBV4-2,14,.,TRBD1,TRBJ1-1,TGTGCCAGCAGCCAAGACCGGACAGGCGGTGAAGCTTTCTTT,CASSQDRTGGEAFF
TRBV7-2,13,.,.,TRBJ1-2,TGTGCCAGCAGCGGCCAGCCCGGGGATGGCTACACCTTC,CASSGQPGDGYTF
TRBV18,13,.,.,TRBJ1-1,TGTGCCAGCTCACCGCCCGTGAGAACTGAAGCTTTCTTT,CASSPPVRTEAFF
TRBV4-2,14,.,TRBD2,TRBJ2-1,TGTGCCAGCAGCCAAGAGTCGAGCGGGAGTGACCGGTTCTTC,CASSQESSGSDRFF
TRBV5-1,15,.,TRBD2,TRBJ2-5,TGCGCCAGCAGCTTGGCGGCTAGCGGGAAAAAGACCCAGTACTTC,CASSLAASGKKTQYF
TRBV14,15,.,.,TRBJ2-5,TGTGCCAGCAGCCCCGACAAGGGGATCGGAGAGACCCAGTACTTC,CASSPDKGIGETQYF
TRBV5-1,16,.,TRBD2,TRBJ2-1,TGCGCCAGCAGCTTGGGGGGGCTAGCGGGCCCTTCCCCCAAGTTCTTC,CASSLGGLAGPSPKFF
TRBV10-3,16,.,TRBD2,TRBJ2-1,TGTGCCATCAGTAGTTTAGCGGGAGTCTCCTACAATGAGCAGTTCTTC,CAISSLAGVSYNEQFF
TRBV19,12,.,TRBD2,TRBJ2-1,TGTGCCAGTAGCCTTAGCGGGCAAGAGCAGTTCTTC,CASSLSGQEQFF
TRBV28,17,.,TRBD1,TRBJ2-6,TGTGCCAGCAGCCACAGGGACAGCCGCTCTGGGGCCAACGTCCTGACTTTC,CASSHRDSRSGANVLTF
TRBV27,17,.,TRBD1,TRBJ1-2,TGTGCCAGCAGTTCGTCCCGGACAGGGGGCACCAAAGGAGGCTACACCTTC,CASSSSRTGGTKGGYTF
TRBV27,14,.,TRBD1,TRBJ1-5,TGTGCCAGCAGTTCGCAGGGGGCTAGTCAGCCCCAGCATTTT,CASSSQGASQPQHF
TRBV10-3,16,once,TRBD2,TRBJ2-3,TGTGCCATCAGTGTCTCTAGCGGTACTAGCACAGATACGCAGTATTTT,CAISVSSGTSTDTQYF
TRBV7-5,17,.,.,TRBJ2-3,TGTGTCAGAAGCTTTTCAGTAGCGGGTCATCGCACAGATACGCAGTATTTT,CVRSFSVAGHRTDTQYF
TRBV28,11,.,TRBD1,TRBJ2-7,TGTGCCAGCGACAGGGGGTACGAGCAGTACTTC,CASDRGYEQYF
TRBV30,14,.,TRBD1,TRBJ1-3,TGTGCCTGGAGGGGACAGGGGGGAGGAAACACCATATATTTT,CAWRGQGGGNTIYF
TRBV10-2,14,.,.,TRBJ1-1,TGCGCCAGCAGTGGCAGTTTTACGAACACTGAAGCTTTCTTT,CASSGSFTNTEAFF
TRBV7-6,14,.,.,TRBJ2-1,TGTGCCAGCAGCTCGAACTTACGGGGGAGCGGTTGGTTCTTC,CASSSNLRGSGWFF
TRBV5-4,15,.,.,TRBJ2-2,TGTGCCAGCAGCTTGGGACTCGCGAACACCGGGGAGCTGTTTTTT,CASSLGLANTGELFF
TRBV5-4,15,few,.,TRBJ2-5,TGTGCCAGCAGCCCCGGGGCCCCGGGGGTCGAGACCCAGTACTTC,CASSPGAPGVETQYF
TRBV7-8,14,.,.,TRBJ1-4,TGTGCCAGCAGCCCCTCGGGCGGGAATGAAAAACTGTTTTTT,CASSPSGGNEKLFF
TRBV18,16,.,.,TRBJ2-1,TGTGCCAGCTCACCCCCTAGCAGCCCCTCCTACAATGAGCAGTTCTTC,CASSPPSSPSYNEQFF